This TCR beta chain derives from a study of early T cells in non-severe SARS-CoV-2 infection. Study summary: The input, bulk RNA from unsorted whole blood, was sequenced, and chains were unpaired. Regarding the study as a whole: VDJdb matching skewed toward anti-spike CD8 responses, missing private and CD4 specificities.

Ten or more counts support this clonotype. Its target is not known. Attachment of unique molecular identifiers to individual cDNA molecules was performed. MiXCR was run by TCRdb on the 5' RACE reads, yielding one entry per CDR3 protein. The data contain some 80,000 distinct CDR3 sequences, roughly an eighth of them singletons. J gave up 2 bases and V 2 bases, and 7 bases lay outside the gene matches. From germline, CDR1 is DFQATT and CDR2 SNEGSKA (reference sequence). The CDR3 totals 15 residues. The specimen was whole blood. The chain carries TRBV20-1 and TRBJ2-7; 9 bases are a match to TRBD1. The sequence came from an adult who was a healthcare worker with PCR-confirmed SARS-CoV-2 infection or an uninfected control (not recorded which). For the CDR3, the DNA is TGCAGTGCTAGACCTCCGGGACAGGGACCCTACGAGCAGTACTTC. Its protein product is CSARPPGQGPYEQYF.